These 19 T cell receptor beta chains came from one sample sequenced in a study of technical replicates of blood from a handful of donors (dated by TCRdb to 2016 to 2017). The library was built by means of the immunoSEQ multiplex PCR assay. TCRdb carries this immuneACCESS record with in-frame sequences only. Its versions omit some clonotypes, under half of them owing to an unresolved V gene in the studies checked, with the rest unexplained. The sample includes 75,000 to 95,000 clones, with just under 95% observed a single time. 0.39% of the sample is in the top ten clones. The material sequenced was T cells isolated from PBMCs. Receptor source: a human donor in good health.

The chain has TRBV6-6 and TRBJ2-2; TRBD2 matches at 8 bases. This CDR3 contains 16 residues. Germline assignment: CDR1 MNHNY and CDR2 SVGAGI (reference sequence). V lost 6 bases, J lost 3 bases, and 9 bases stayed unmatched. The CDR3 sequence: CASSPRTSIDTGELFF. CDR3 nucleotides: TGTGCCAGCAGCCCAAGGACTAGCATTGACACCGGGGAGCTGTTTTTT.

J is TRBJ1-2 and V is TRBV6-6; 9 bases map to TRBD1. This CDR3 comprises 16 residues. V dropped 3 bases and J dropped 4; count of bases not matched to a gene: 9. CDR1 is MNHNY, CDR2 SVGAGI, per germline (reference sequence). The CDR3 spells CASSYYRTGGVYGYTF. Here the CDR3 DNA reads TGTGCCAGCAGTTATTACCGAACAGGGGGCGTCTATGGCTACACCTTC.

The chain uses TRBV7-8 and TRBJ2-7; no clear D gene. V was cut by 3 bases and J by 0 bases, with 3 bases left in between. The length of the CDR3 is 12 residues. Germline assignment: CDR1 SGHVS and CDR2 FQNEAQ. For the CDR3, the DNA is TGTGCCAGCAGCTTTAACTCCTACGAGCAGTACTTC. As protein: CASSFNSYEQYF.

The gene calls are TRBV5-1 and TRBJ1-2, with TRBD1 identical over 7 bases. The length of the CDR3 is 14 residues. Losses at the gene ends were 8 bases for V and 5 bases for J; bases not matched to a gene: 12. The V gene's germline CDR1 is SGHRS and CDR2 YFSETQ. CDR3 amino acids: CASWDSETPYGYTF. The CDR3 nucleotides are TGCGCCAGTTGGGACAGCGAAACCCCTTATGGCTACACCTTC. Looking up the rest from reference TRBV5-1 and TRBJ1-2 gives the full variable domain: KAGVTQTPRYLIKTRGQQVTLSCSPISGHRSVSWYQQTPGQGLQFLFEYFSETQRNKGNFPGRFSGRQFSNSRSEMNVSTLELGDSALYLCASWDSETPYGYTFGSGTRLTVV.

V and J are TRBV10-3 and TRBJ2-2; 7 bases align to TRBD1. The V segment lost 6 bases and the J segment 4 bases; nucleotides outside the gene matches: 8. Germline V gives CDR1 ENHRY, CDR2 SYGVKD. CDR3 length: 15 amino acids. The CDR3 spells CAISLTGPSTGELFF. DNA for the CDR3: TGTGCCATCAGCTTGACAGGGCCGAGCACCGGGGAGCTGTTTTTT.

The rearrangement uses TRBV7-6 and TRBJ2-1; 10 nucleotides line up with TRBD2. The junction had 10 bases not matched to a gene; V was cut back by 5 bases and J by 0 bases. Germline V gene sequence: CDR1 SGHVS, CDR2 FNYEAQ. The CDR3 consists of 18 residues. The CDR3 here is CASSRGASGSLSYNEQFF. As DNA, the CDR3 is TGTGCCAGCAGCCGGGGGGCTAGCGGGAGTCTCTCCTACAATGAGCAGTTCTTC.

This sequence joins TRBV5-1 and TRBJ2-3; TRBD2 matches 9 bases. V gave up 0 bases and J gave up 6 bases; unmatched junction bases: 5. Germline V CDR1 and CDR2: SGHRS, YFSETQ. The CDR3 sequence is 15 residues long. In DNA form, the CDR3 reads TGCGCCAGCAGCTTGGTATTAGCGGGAGAGGATACGCAGTATTTT. Residues: CASSLVLAGEDTQYF.

This sequence joins TRBV29-1 and TRBJ1-2; TRBD1 might be the D (6 bases). V lost 6 bases, J lost 0 bases, and 8 bases lay in between. The CDR3 totals 12 residues. Per germline, CDR1 SQVTM and CDR2 ANQGSEA. The CDR3 protein is CSVQGSNYGYTF. Here the CDR3 DNA reads TGCAGCGTACAGGGATCTAACTATGGCTACACCTTC.

The CDR3 region is CSVEDYYEQYF. For the CDR3, the DNA is TGCAGCGTTGAGGACTACTACGAGCAGTACTTC. The J gene is TRBJ2-7, the V gene TRBV29-1, with D possibly TRBD2 on 6 matching bases. The CDR3 is 11 residues long. Between the trimmed V and J ends, which lost 3 bases and 3 bases, there was a span of 6 bases. Germline V gives CDR1 SQVTM, CDR2 ANQGSEA.

The chain couples TRBV30 to TRBJ1-1; D unclear. The CDR3 extends over 13 amino acids. Germline-derived CDR1 and CDR2 are GTSNPN and SVGIG (reference sequence). V was pared by 4 bases and J by 4 bases, with 13 bases between. The CDR3 protein is CAWKSLVVTEAFF. CDR3 in DNA: TGTGCCTGGAAGTCTCTAGTAGTCACTGAAGCTTTCTTT. Using reference TRBV30 and TRBJ1-1 for the parts outside the CDR3, the full variable domain is SQTIHQWPATLVQPVGSPLSLECTVEGTSNPNLYWYRQAAGRGLQLLFYSVGIGQISSEVPQNLSASRPQDRQFILSSKKLLLSDSGFYLCAWKSLVVTEAFFGQGTRLTVV.

V and J are TRBV4-3 and TRBJ2-5, with a possible D match to TRBD2 (5 bases). Germline values: CDR1 LGHNA, CDR2 YSLEER. The V end lost 0 bases, the J end lost 2 bases, and 13 bases lay between the germline ends. The CDR3 is 16 residues long. In DNA, the CDR3 is TGCGCCAGCAGCCAAGATACGGGATCGTGGCAAGAGACCCAGTACTTC. This sequence encodes CASSQDTGSWQETQYF.

For the CDR3, the DNA is TGTGCCAGCAGTAGAGGGGACAGGGGCCTCACTGAAGCTTTCTTT. This codes for CASSRGDRGLTEAFF. V is TRBV6-5 and J is TRBJ1-1; 10 positions agree with TRBD1. The CDR3 has 15 amino acids. After removal of 5 bases from V and 4 bases from J, the junction contained 7 bases not matched to a gene. The V gene's germline CDR1 is MNHEY and CDR2 SVGAGI.

J is TRBJ2-3 and V is TRBV9; 9 bases match TRBD2. Per the germline V gene, CDR1 is SGDLS and CDR2 is YYNGEE. The CDR3 is 18 amino acids. The junction had 13 bases not matched to a gene; V was cut back by 0 bases and J by 5 bases. The CDR3 loop is CASSVGGRAVSSVDTQYF. The CDR3 DNA reads TGTGCCAGCAGCGTAGGCGGGAGGGCCGTCTCTTCAGTAGATACGCAGTATTTT.

The chain employs TRBV7-3 and TRBJ2-7; 8 nucleotides line up with TRBD2. There are 13 residues in the CDR3. The germline V gene encodes CDR1 SGHTA and CDR2 FQGTGA. V lost 4 bases to trimming and J lost 3 bases; unmatched junction nucleotides: 2. CDR3 nucleotide sequence: TGTGCCAGCAGCTCCGGGACTAGCTACGAGCAGTACTTC. Amino acid sequence: CASSSGTSYEQYF.

As regards this clone: The junction differs from germline at one of its ends, possibly a read error. Other DNA sequences in the sample encode the same CDR3. The chain couples TRBV5-6 to TRBJ1-1, with 7 positions matching TRBD1. CDR1 and CDR2 from the germline V gene are SGHDT and YYEEEE. This CDR3 region has 15 residues. CDR3 residues: CASSPDRERNTEAFF. Written as DNA, the CDR3 is TGTGCTAGCAGCCCCGACAGGGAGAGGAACACTGAAGCTTTCTTT.

The rearrangement uses TRBV19 and TRBJ1-5, with 9 bases aligning to TRBD1. The V segment lost 5 bases and the J segment 4 bases; nucleotides outside the gene matches: 9. The CDR3 runs 16 residues. Germline-derived CDR1 and CDR2 are LNHDA and SQIVND (reference sequence). CDR3 in DNA: TGTGCCAGTAGTCCATGGACAGGGGCCTTGAATCAGCCCCAGCATTTT. Protein: CASSPWTGALNQPQHF.

The rearrangement uses TRBV9 and TRBJ2-7; the match to TRBD2 covers 7 bases. This CDR3 is 15 amino acids long. V gave up 3 bases and J gave up 0 bases; unmatched junction bases: 6. Germline-derived CDR1 and CDR2 are SGDLS and YYNGEE. The CDR3 protein is CASSAGLGSSYEQYF. DNA of the CDR3: TGTGCCAGCAGCGCCGGACTAGGGAGCTCCTACGAGCAGTACTTC.

This chain joins TRBV11-2 and TRBJ1-1; TRBD1 aligns across 7 bases. The CDR3 spans 14 residues. Germline V gene lookup returns CDR1 SGHAT and CDR2 FQNNGV. The junction had 4 bases not matched to a gene; V was cut back by 3 bases and J by 3 bases. CDR3 loop: CASSFNRGDTEAFF. The CDR3 nucleotides read TGTGCCAGCAGCTTTAACAGGGGAGACACTGAAGCTTTCTTT. The whole variable domain, remainder taken from reference TRBV11-2 and TRBJ1-1, is EAGVAQSPRYKIIEKRQSVAFWCNPISGHATLYWYQQILGQGPKLLIQFQNNGVVDDSQLPKDRFSAERLKGVDSTLKIQPAKLEDSAVYLCASSFNRGDTEAFFGQGTRLTVV.

V is TRBV11-2 and J is TRBJ1-1; no clear D gene. V lost 2 bases and J lost 5, with 9 bases in between. Germline assignment: CDR1 SGHAT and CDR2 FQNNGV. The CDR3 contains 13 residues. CDR3 region: CASSLNSHTEAFF. The CDR3 DNA follows: TGTGCCAGCAGCTTAAACAGCCATACTGAAGCTTTCTTT.